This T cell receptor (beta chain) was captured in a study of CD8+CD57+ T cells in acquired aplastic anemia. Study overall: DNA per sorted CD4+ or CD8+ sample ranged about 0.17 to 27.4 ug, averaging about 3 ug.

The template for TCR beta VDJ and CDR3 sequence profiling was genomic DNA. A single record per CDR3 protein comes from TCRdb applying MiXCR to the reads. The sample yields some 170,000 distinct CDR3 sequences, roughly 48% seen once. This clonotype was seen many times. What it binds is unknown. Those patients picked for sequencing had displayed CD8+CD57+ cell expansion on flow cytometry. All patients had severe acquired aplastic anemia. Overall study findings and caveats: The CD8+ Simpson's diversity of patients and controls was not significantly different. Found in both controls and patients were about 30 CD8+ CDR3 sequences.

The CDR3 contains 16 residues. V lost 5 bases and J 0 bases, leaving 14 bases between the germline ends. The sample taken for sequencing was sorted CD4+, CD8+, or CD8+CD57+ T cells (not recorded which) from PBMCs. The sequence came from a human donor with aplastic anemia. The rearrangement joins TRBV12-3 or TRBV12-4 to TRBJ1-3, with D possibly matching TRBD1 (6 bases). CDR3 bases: TGTGCCAGCAGTCCCGGACAGCTCCTCTCTGGAAACACCATATATTTT. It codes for CASSPGQLLSGNTIYF.